These T cell receptor beta chains were read from a single sample in a study of blood T cell repertoires in COVID-19. Sequenced by immunoSEQ multiplex PCR; TCRdb stores in-frame clones only, minus some. The repertoire holds 160,000 or so clones, with around 85% as singletons. Source material: peripheral blood. The receptors stem from a woman in her seventies with acute or convalescent COVID-19. Both conserved end residues are part of each CDR3. The D gene is left open where the match is weak. Size tells how often a clone was seen (once, few, many) or the class of an expanded clone, and some rows leave it out.

-	-	TRBV5-6	TRBJ1-3	TGTGCCAGCAGCCTCCCGGGAGGCGTCTCTGGAAACACCATATATTTT	CASSLPGGVSGNTIYF
TRBD2	-	TRBV11-1	TRBJ2-5	TGTGCCAGCAGCTTCGCGGGAGGAGAGCAAGAGACCCAGTACTTC	CASSFAGGEQETQYF
-	-	TRBV5-1	TRBJ1-2	TGCGCCAGCAGCTCAGGGGACACTAACTATGGCTACACCTTC	CASSSGDTNYGYTF
TRBD2	-	TRBV5-1	TRBJ2-1	TGCGCCAGCAAAGCCCAGACTAGCGGGGTAGATGAGCAGTTCTTC	CASKAQTSGVDEQFF
TRBD2	-	TRBV6-5	TRBJ2-1	TGTGCCAGCAGGACGGGACTAGCGGGGGGCAATGAGCAGTTCTTC	CASRTGLAGGNEQFF
-	once	TRBV19	TRBJ1-2	TGTGCCAGTAGTGAACAGGGAGACTATGGCTACACCTTC	CASSEQGDYGYTF
-	-	TRBV7-2	TRBJ1-3	TGTGCCAGCAGCTTAGCCCTCCCCGGGTCCGGAAACACCATATATTTT	CASSLALPGSGNTIYF
-	few	TRBV3-1/TRBV3-2	TRBJ2-1	TGTGCCAGCAGCCTAGGGGCGGAGCAGTTCTTC	CASSLGAEQFF
TRBD1	-	TRBV30	TRBJ1-4	TGTGCCTGGAGTCTCTCAGGGGGCGGTAATGAAAAACTGTTTTTT	CAWSLSGGGNEKLFF
TRBD2	-	TRBV4-3	TRBJ2-7	TGCGCCAGCAGCCAAGAACTAGCGGAAGCCTACGAGCAGTACTTC	CASSQELAEAYEQYF
TRBD2	-	TRBV2	TRBJ2-2	TGTGCCAGCAGGGGCACTAGCGGGATAATCGGGGAGCTGTTTTTT	CASRGTSGIIGELFF
-	-	TRBV28	TRBJ1-6	TGTGCCAGCAATCGTTCAGGCGTTAATTCACCCCTCCACTTT	CASNRSGVNSPLHF
TRBD2	few	TRBV25-1	TRBJ2-3	TGTGCCAGCAGTGAATACGGCGGGAGGGCGGCAGATACGCAGTATTTT	CASSEYGGRAADTQYF
-	-	TRBV7-9	TRBJ1-4	TGTGCCAGCAGCTTATCTGTATCCCCCCTGGCCTTTGAAAAACTGTTTTTT	CASSLSVSPLAFEKLFF
-	-	TRBV5-4	TRBJ1-3	TGTGCCAGCAGCTCTCCCGGGTCCGGAGGAAACACCATATATTTT	CASSSPGSGGNTIYF
TRBD1	once	TRBV18	TRBJ1-6	TGTGCCAGCTCACCCACGGGACAGAGAAATTCACCCCTCCACTTT	CASSPTGQRNSPLHF
-	-	TRBV7-8	TRBJ2-7	TGTGCCAGCAGCTTCCAGGGGTCCTACGAGCAGTACTTC	CASSFQGSYEQYF
TRBD1	-	TRBV19	TRBJ1-5	TGTGCCAGTAGTATAGCGGGACAGATTAATCAGCCCCAGCATTTT	CASSIAGQINQPQHF
TRBD1	-	TRBV9	TRBJ1-2	TGTGCCAGCAGCGTGGGCAGGGGGCGGGGAGGCTACACCTTC	CASSVGRGRGGYTF
-	-	TRBV5-5	TRBJ1-4	TGTGCCAGCAGCTGGAGGGCTAATGAAAAACTGTTTTTT	CASSWRANEKLFF
-	-	TRBV4-2	TRBJ1-6	TGTGCCAGCAGCCAAGATCCCAGGGCAAATTCACCCCTCCACTTT	CASSQDPRANSPLHF
TRBD1	-	TRBV6-4	TRBJ2-2	TGTGCCAGCAGTGAAGGGGCCAGGGGGCTCGGCGGGGAGCTGTTTTTT	CASSEGARGLGGELFF
TRBD1	-	TRBV28	TRBJ2-3	TGTGCCAGCAGTTTATGGAGGAGAGCGGGACAGGGGGCGGCAGATACGCAGTATTTT	CASSLWRRAGQGAADTQYF
-	-	TRBV3-1/TRBV3-2	TRBJ1-2	TGTGCCAGCAGCCAAGTCGGGGTCTATGGCTACACCTTC	CASSQVGVYGYTF
-	few	TRBV10-3	TRBJ1-1	TGTGCCGCCAGGACAGACACCAACACTGAAGCTTTCTTT	CAARTDTNTEAFF
TRBD2	once	TRBV24-1	TRBJ2-1	TGTGCCACCAGTGACCAGAGCGGGAGTACCTACAATGAGCAGTTCTTC	CATSDQSGSTYNEQFF
-	-	TRBV2	TRBJ1-1	TGTGCCAGCAGTGAATTCGGGAACACTGAAGCTTTCTTT	CASSEFGNTEAFF
-	-	TRBV30	TRBJ2-2	TGTGCCTGGATCCCCAGGAACACCGGGGAGCTGTTTTTT	CAWIPRNTGELFF
TRBD2	-	TRBV19	TRBJ2-1	TGTGCCAGTAGTATAGGCCTAGCGGGAGGGTTGCTCTACAATGAGCAGTTCTTC	CASSIGLAGGLLYNEQFF
-	-	TRBV4-1	TRBJ2-6	TGCGCCAGCAGCCAAGAAGGCGGCTACTCTGGGGCCAACGTCCTGACTTTC	CASSQEGGYSGANVLTF
TRBD2	-	TRBV11-2	TRBJ2-5	TGTGCCAGCACCTCGGGACTAGGCCTGGAGACCCAGTACTTC	CASTSGLGLETQYF
-	-	TRBV4-2	TRBJ1-1	TGTGCCAGCAGCCAGGGCATGAACACTGAAGCTTTCTTT	CASSQGMNTEAFF
TRBD1	-	TRBV11-2	TRBJ2-1	TGTGCCAGCAGCGCAGGGACAGGGAAGATATCCTACAATGAGCAGTTCTTC	CASSAGTGKISYNEQFF
TRBD1	-	TRBV9	TRBJ1-2	TGTGCCAGCAGCGTAGACTCCGACAGGGGATATGGCTACACCTTC	CASSVDSDRGYGYTF
-	-	TRBV19	TRBJ2-3	TGTGCCAGTAGTATCGCAGGGGACCCCACAGATACGCAGTATTTT	CASSIAGDPTDTQYF
-	-	TRBV10-3	TRBJ2-1	TGTGCCATCAGTTGGAGCTCCTACAATGAGCAGTTCTTC	CAISWSSYNEQFF